The present TCR beta chain was sequenced within a study of low-dose radiotherapy and immunotherapy resistance in tumors. Across the whole study: Treatment of Cohort 2 consisted of 1 Gy per fraction every two weeks, amounting to 13 Gy over 26 weeks. One day prior to radiation and immunotherapy, intravenous cyclophosphamide at 200 mg/m2 was given, repeated every two weeks. The patients were given nivolumab 240 mg every two weeks and ipilimumab 1 mg/kg every six weeks, through an intravenous route.

cDNA synthesis used a TRAV/TRBV-specific primer set for both chains. The authors ran around 19 PCR cycles to amplify TCRs with a constant-region primer and V-primer adapter. Following isolation, mRNA was amplified via in vitro transcription. TCRdb re-analysed the reads in MiXCR, keeping a single row per CDR3 protein. The table has 55,000 to 80,000 distinct CDR3 sequences, 26% seen once. This clonotype was seen ten or more times. Sample time point: before trial treatment. Germline V gene sequence: CDR1 MNHEY, CDR2 SMNVEV (reference sequence). This CDR3 is 14 amino acids long. The ends were cut back, 4 bases at V and 10 bases at J, with 14 bases in the middle.

The rearrangement uses TRBV27 and TRBJ1-6; D not resolved. The input for sequencing was PBMCs, taken before treatment. The source is a male donor with rectosigmoid adenocarcinoma. Written as DNA, the CDR3 is TGTGCCAGCAGTTCATTCCTCCGGGAGTCACCCCTCCACTTT. Translating gives CASSSFLRESPLHF.